This record looks at one T cell receptor (beta chain) sequence and its context. V shed 0 bases and J shed 7 bases, with 12 bases lying between them. CDR1 and CDR2 (germline): MNHNS, SASEGT. CDR3 length: 14 residues. This record comes from a study of blood T cell repertoires in COVID-19. The data were produced by immunoSEQ multiplex PCR, yet TCRdb's version contains in-frame clones alone and is incomplete. This sample has 170,000 or so clones; about 82% occur once, and the top ten carry approximately 6.2%. The sample consisted of peripheral blood. This TCR derives from a man between 65 and 85 years old with active or convalescent COVID-19. This chain uses TRBV6-1 with TRBJ1-1, with D tentatively TRBD1 (6 bases). The CDR3 DNA follows: TGTGCCAGCAGTGAAGCAAACAGGGTTTTTGAAGCTTTCTTT. Amino acids: CASSEANRVFEAFF.